This T cell receptor (beta chain) was identified in a study of response to subunit inactivated influenza vaccine. The V gene's germline CDR1 is SGDLS and CDR2 YYNGEE. This CDR3 spans 16 amino acids. Germline trimming cut 3 bases from V and 4 bases from J; bases unmatched to any gene: 7. Whole-study results and caveats: Each seasonal influenza vaccination recruits few new T cells, the authors suggested.

TCRdb independently ran MiXCR on the RT-PCR reads; one entry per CDR3 protein. Of around 490,000 distinct CDR3 sequences detected, 6% to 9% appear once; the ten largest clones hold 10% to 15%. This clonotype has only a few counts. The antigen remains undetermined. The chain joins TRBV9 to TRBJ2-3, with 11 bases lining up with TRBD2. The sample was PBMCs from blood, taken less than 25 months after vaccination. This TCR was sampled from a man in his fifties or sixties who received an inactivated influenza vaccine. The CDR3 protein is CASSELAGEWADTQYF. As DNA, the CDR3 is TGTGCCAGCAGCGAACTAGCGGGAGAGTGGGCAGATACGCAGTATTTT.